This T cell receptor (beta chain) was profiled in a study of shared clonotypes between healthy human individuals. CD45RO-negative, CCR7-positively selected cells formed the naive CD8 fraction, excluding terminally differentiated effector memory CD45RA+ cells. Each of the donors was a healthy adult who was HIV-negative and had not had a recent acute infection or vaccination. V lost 5 bases to trimming and J lost 2 bases, with 9 bases between them. CDR3 length equals 14 residues. The V gene's germline CDR1 is MNHNY and CDR2 SVGAGI (reference sequence). Broader study findings: Clonotypes which were not shared had lower generation probabilities than clonotypes that all four donors shared.

In this sample, this clone turned up once. Its cognate antigen is unknown. The protocol was immunoSEQ multiplex PCR, while the TCRdb copy is restricted to in-frame clones and leaves out a portion. The sample contains some 2.1 million clones, approximately 94% of which appear only once. The specimen was naive CD8+ T cells sorted from blood. The chain combines TRBV6-6 with TRBJ1-4; D gene ambiguous. This clonotype originated in a man aged 18 to 29 in good health. The CDR3 DNA reads as TGTGCCAGCAGTCCTACTCATACTAATGAAAAACTGTTTTTT. Translated, it gives CASSPTHTNEKLFF.